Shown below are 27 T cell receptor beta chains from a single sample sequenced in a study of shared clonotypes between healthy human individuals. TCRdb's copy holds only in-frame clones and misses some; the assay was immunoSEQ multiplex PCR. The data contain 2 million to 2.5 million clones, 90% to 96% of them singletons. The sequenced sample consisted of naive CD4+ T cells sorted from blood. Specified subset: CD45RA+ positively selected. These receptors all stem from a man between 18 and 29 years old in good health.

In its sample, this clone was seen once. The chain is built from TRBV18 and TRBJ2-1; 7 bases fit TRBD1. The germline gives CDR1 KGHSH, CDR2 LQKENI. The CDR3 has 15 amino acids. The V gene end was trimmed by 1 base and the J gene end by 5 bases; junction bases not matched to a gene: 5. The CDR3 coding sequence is TGTGCCAGCTCACCACTAACAGGGGTGGACAATGAGCAGTTCTTC. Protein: CASSPLTGVDNEQFF. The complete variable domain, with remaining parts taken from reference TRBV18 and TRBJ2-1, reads NAGVMQNPRHLVRRRGQEARLRCSPMKGHSHVYWYRQLPEEGLKFMVYLQKENIIDESGMPKERFSAEFPKEGPSILRIQQVVRGDSAAYFCASSPLTGVDNEQFFGPGTRLTVL.

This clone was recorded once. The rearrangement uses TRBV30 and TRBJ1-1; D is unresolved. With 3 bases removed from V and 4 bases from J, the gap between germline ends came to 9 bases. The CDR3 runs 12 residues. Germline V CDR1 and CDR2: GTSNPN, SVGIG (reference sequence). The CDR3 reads CAWRVIGTEAFF. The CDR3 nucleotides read TGTGCCTGGAGGGTTATCGGCACTGAAGCTTTCTTT.

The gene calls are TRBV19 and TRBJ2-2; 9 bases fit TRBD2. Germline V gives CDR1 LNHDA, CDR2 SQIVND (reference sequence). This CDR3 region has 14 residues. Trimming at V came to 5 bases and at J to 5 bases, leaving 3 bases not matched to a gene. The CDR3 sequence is CASSWLAGTGELFF. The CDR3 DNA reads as TGTGCCAGTAGTTGGCTAGCGGGGACCGGGGAGCTGTTTTTT.

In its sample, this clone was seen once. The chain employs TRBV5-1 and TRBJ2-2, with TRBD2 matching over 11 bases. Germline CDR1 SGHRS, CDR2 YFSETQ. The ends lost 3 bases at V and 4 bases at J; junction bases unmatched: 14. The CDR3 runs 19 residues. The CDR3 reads CASSSGLAVTPRSTGELFF. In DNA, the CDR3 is TGCGCCAGCAGCTCGGGACTAGCGGTCACCCCAAGAAGCACCGGGGAGCTGTTTTTT. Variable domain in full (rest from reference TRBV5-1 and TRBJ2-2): KAGVTQTPRYLIKTRGQQVTLSCSPISGHRSVSWYQQTPGQGLQFLFEYFSETQRNKGNFPGRFSGRQFSNSRSEMNVSTLELGDSALYLCASSSGLAVTPRSTGELFFGEGSRLTVL.

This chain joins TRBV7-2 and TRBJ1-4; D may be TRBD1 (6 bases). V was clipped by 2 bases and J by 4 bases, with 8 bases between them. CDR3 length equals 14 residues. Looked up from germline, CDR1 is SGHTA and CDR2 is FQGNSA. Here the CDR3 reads CASSLWGLNEKLFF. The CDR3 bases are TGTGCCAGCAGCTTATGGGGGCTTAATGAAAAACTGTTTTTT. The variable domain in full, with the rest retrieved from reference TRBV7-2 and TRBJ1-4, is GAGVSQSPSNKVTEKGKDVELRCDPISGHTALYWYRQSLGQGLEFLIYFQGNSAPDKSGLPSDRFSAERTGGSVSTLTIQRTQQEDSAVYLCASSLWGLNEKLFFGSGTQLSVL.

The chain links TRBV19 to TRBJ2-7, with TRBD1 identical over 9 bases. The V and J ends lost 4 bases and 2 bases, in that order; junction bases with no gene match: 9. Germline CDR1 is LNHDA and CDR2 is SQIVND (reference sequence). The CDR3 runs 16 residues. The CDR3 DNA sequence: TGTGCCAGTAGTACCTCAAGGACAGGGGCCCCCTACGAGCAGTACTTC. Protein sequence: CASSTSRTGAPYEQYF. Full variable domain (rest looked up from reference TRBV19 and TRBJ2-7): DGGITQSPKYLFRKEGQNVTLSCEQNLNHDAMYWYRQDPGQGLRLIYYSQIVNDFQKGDIAEGYSVSREKKESFPLTVTSAQKNPTAFYLCASSTSRTGAPYEQYFGPGTRLTVT.

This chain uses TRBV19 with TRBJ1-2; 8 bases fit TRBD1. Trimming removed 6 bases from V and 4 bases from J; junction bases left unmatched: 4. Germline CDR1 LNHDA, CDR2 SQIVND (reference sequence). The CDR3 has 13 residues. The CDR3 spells CASRAGGAYGYTF. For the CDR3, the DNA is TGTGCCAGTAGGGCAGGGGGCGCCTATGGCTACACCTTC.

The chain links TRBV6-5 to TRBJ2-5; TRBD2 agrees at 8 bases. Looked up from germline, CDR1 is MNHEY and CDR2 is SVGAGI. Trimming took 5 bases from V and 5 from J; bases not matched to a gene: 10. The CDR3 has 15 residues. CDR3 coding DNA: TGTGCCAGCAGTCCGGCGGGGGGCTCAGGGGAGACCCAGTACTTC. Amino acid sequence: CASSPAGGSGETQYF.

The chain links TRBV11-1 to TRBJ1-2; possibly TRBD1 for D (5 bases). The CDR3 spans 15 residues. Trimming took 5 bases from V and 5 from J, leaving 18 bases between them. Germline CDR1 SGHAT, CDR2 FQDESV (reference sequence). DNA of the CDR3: TGTGCCAGCAGCGAACCCCTGGGGGGTTGGTATGGCTACACCTTC. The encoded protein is CASSEPLGGWYGYTF. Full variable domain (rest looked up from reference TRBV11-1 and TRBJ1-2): EAEVAQSPRYKITEKSQAVAFWCDPISGHATLYWYRQILGQGPELLVQFQDESVVDDSQLPKDRFSAERLKGVDSTLKIQPAELGDSAMYLCASSEPLGGWYGYTFGSGTRLTVV.

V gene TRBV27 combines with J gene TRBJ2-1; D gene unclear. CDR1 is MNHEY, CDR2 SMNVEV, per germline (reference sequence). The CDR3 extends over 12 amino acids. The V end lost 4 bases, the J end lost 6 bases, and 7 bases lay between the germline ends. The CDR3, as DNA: TGTGCCAGCAGTTCACCTCGCAATGAGCAGTTCTTC. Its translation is CASSSPRNEQFF.

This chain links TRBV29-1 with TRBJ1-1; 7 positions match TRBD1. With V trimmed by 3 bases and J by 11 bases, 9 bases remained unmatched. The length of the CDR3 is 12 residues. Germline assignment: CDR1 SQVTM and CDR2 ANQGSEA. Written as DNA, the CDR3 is TGCAGCGTTGACATCAGGACAGGCTGGGCTTTCTTT. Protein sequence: CSVDIRTGWAFF.

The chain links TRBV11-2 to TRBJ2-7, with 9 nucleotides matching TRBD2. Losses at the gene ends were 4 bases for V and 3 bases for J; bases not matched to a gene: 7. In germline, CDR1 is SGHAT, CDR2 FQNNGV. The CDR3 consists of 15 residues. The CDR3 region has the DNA TGTGCCAGCAGCTGGAATAGCGGGAGTATCTACGAGCAGTACTTC. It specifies CASSWNSGSIYEQYF.

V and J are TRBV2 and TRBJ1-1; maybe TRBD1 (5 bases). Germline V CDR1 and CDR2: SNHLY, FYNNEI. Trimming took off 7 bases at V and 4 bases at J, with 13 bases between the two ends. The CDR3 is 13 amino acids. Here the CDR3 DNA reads TGTGCCAGCAAGGTGGCGGGGACCACTGAAGCTTTCTTT. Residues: CASKVAGTTEAFF.

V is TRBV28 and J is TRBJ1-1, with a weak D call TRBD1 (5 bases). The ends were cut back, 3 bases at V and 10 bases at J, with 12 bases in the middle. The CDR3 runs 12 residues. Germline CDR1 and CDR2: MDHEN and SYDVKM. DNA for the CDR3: TGTGCCAGCAGTTTTGGTCAGGGTGTAGCTTTCTTT. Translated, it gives CASSFGQGVAFF.

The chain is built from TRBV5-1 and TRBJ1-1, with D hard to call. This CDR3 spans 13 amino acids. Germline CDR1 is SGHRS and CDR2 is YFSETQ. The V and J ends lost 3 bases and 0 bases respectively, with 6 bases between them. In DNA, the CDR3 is TGCGCCAGCAGCTCGGAGATGAACACTGAAGCTTTCTTT. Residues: CASSSEMNTEAFF.

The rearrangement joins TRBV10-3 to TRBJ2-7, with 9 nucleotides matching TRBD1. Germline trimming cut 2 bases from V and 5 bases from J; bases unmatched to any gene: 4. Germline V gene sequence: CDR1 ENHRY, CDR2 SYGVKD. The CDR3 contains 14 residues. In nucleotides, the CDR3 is TGTGCCATCAGTGAGGGGACAGGGAAAAACGAGCAGTACTTC. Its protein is CAISEGTGKNEQYF.

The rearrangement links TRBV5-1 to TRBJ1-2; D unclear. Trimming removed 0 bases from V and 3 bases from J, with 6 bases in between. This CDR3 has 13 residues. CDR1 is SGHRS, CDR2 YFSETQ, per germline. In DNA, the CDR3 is TGCGCCAGCAGCTTGGAGCCCTACTATGGCTACACCTTC. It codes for CASSLEPYYGYTF.

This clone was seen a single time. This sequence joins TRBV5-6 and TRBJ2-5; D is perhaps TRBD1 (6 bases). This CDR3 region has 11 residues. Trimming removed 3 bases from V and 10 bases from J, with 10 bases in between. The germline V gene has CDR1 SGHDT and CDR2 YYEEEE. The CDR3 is CASSSLGGQYF. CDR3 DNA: TGTGCCAGCAGCTCGCTAGGGGGCCAGTACTTC.

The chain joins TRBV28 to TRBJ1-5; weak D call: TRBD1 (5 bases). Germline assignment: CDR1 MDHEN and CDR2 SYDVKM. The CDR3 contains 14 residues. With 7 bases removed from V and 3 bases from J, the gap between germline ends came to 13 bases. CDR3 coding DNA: TGTGCCAGCATCGGGGTAGGGGACAATCAGCCCCAGCATTTT. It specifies CASIGVGDNQPQHF.

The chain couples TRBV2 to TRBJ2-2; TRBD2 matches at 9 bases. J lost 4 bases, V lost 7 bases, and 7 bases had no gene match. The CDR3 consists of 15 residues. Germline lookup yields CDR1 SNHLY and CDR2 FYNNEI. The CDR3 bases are TGTGCCAGCATCATTACTAGCGGGTCCACCGGGGAGCTGTTTTTT. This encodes CASIITSGSTGELFF.

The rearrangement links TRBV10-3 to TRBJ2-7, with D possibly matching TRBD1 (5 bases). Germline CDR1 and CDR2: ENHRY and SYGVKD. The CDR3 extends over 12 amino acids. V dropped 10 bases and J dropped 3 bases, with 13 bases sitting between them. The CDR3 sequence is CANSQGYYEQYF. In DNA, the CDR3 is TGTGCCAATTCGCAGGGATACTACGAGCAGTACTTC.

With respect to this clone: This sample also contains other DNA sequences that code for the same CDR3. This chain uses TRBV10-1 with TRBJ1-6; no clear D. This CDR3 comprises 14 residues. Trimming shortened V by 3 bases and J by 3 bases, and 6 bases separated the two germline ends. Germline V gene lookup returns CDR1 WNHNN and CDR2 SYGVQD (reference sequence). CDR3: CASSDGSYNSPLHF. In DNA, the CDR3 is TGCGCCAGCAGTGATGGCAGCTATAATTCACCCCTCCACTTT.

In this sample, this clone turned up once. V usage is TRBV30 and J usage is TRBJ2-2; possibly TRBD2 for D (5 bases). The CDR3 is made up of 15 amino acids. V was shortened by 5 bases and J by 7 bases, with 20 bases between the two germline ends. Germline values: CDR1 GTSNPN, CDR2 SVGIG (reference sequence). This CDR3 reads CAWLGRDPSFGELFF. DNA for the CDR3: TGTGCCTGGCTTGGCCGGGATCCCTCTTTCGGGGAGCTGTTTTTT.

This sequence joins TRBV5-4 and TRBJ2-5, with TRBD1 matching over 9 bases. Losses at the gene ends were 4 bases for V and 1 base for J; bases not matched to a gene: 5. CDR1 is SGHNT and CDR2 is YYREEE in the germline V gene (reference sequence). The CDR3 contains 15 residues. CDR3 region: CASSGGQGLQETQYF. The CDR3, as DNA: TGTGCCAGCAGCGGGGGACAGGGCCTCCAAGAGACCCAGTACTTC. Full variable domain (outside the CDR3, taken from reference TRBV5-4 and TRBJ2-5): ETGVTQSPTHLIKTRGQQVTLRCSSQSGHNTVSWYQQALGQGPQFIFQYYREEENGRGNFPPRFSGLQFPNYSSELNVNALELDDSALYLCASSGGQGLQETQYFGPGTRLLVL.

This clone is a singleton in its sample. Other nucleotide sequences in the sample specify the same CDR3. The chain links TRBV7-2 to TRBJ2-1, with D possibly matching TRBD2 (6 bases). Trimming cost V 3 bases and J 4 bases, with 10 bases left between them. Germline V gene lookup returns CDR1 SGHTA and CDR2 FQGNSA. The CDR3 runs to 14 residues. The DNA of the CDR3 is TGTGCCAGCAGCTTGGCGGGGCCTTACAATGAGCAGTTCTTC. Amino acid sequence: CASSLAGPYNEQFF.

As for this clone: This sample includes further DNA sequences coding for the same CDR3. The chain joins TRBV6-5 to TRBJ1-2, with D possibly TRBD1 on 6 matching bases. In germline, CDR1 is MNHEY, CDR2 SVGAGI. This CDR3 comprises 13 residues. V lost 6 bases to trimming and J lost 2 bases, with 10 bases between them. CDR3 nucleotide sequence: TGTGCCAGCAGCCGAGGGGGGAACTATGGCTACACCTTC. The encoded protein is CASSRGGNYGYTF.

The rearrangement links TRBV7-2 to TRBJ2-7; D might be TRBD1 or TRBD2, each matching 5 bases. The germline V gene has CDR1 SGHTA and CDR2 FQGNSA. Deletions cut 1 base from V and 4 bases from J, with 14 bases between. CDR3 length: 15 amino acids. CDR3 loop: CASSLVEGDPYEQYF. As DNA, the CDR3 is TGTGCCAGCAGCTTAGTTGAAGGGGACCCTTACGAGCAGTACTTC.